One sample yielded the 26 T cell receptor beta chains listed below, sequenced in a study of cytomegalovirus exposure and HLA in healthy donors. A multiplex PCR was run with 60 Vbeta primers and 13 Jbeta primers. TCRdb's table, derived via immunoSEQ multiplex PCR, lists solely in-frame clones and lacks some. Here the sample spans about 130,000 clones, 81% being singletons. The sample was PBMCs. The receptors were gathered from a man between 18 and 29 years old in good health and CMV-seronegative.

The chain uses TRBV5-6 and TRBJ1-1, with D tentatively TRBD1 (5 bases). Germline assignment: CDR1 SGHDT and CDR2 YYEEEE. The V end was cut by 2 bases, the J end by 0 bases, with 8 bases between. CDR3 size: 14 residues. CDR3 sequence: CASSFRALNTEAFF. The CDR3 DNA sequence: TGTGCCAGCAGCTTCAGGGCCCTGAACACTGAAGCTTTCTTT.

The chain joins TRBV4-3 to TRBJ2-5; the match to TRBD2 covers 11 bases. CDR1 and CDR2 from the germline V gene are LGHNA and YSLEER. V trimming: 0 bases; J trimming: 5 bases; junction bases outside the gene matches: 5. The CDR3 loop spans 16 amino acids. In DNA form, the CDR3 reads TGCGCCAGCAGCCAAGAAGTAGCGGGGGGGCCGGAGACCCAGTACTTC. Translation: CASSQEVAGGPETQYF.

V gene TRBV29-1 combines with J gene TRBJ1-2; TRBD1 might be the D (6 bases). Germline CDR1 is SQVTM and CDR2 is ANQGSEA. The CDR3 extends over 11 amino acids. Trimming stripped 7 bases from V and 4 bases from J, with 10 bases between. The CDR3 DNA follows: TGCAGCGACTCGGACAGCTATGGCTACACCTTC. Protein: CSDSDSYGYTF.

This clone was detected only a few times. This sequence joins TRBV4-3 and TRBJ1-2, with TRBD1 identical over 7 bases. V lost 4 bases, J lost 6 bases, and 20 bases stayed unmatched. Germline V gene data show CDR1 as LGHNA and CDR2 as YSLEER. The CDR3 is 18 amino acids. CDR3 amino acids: CASSRDHQNTGAVHGYTF. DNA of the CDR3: TGCGCCAGCAGCCGCGACCACCAAAACACAGGGGCCGTTCATGGCTACACCTTC.

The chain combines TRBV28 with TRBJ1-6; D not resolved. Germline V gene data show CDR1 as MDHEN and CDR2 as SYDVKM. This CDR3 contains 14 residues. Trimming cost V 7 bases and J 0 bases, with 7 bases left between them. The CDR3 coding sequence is TGTGCCAGCATCCTTAGCTCCTATAATTCACCCCTCCACTTT. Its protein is CASILSSYNSPLHF.

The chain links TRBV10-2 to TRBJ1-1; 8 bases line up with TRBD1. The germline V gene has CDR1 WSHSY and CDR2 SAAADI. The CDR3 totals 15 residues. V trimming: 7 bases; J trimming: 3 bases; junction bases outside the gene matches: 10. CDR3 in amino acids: CASTLRTGGDTEAFF. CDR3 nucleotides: TGCGCCAGCACCCTCAGAACAGGGGGGGACACTGAAGCTTTCTTT.

CDR3 sequence reads: CAWSVDRVTEAFF. DNA for the CDR3: TGTGCCTGGAGTGTGGACAGAGTCACTGAAGCTTTCTTT. V and J are TRBV30 and TRBJ1-1, with D perhaps matching TRBD1 (6 bases). V was pared by 0 bases and J by 4 bases, with 9 bases between. The germline CDR1 and CDR2 sequences are GTSNPN and SVGIG (reference sequence). The CDR3 loop spans 13 amino acids.

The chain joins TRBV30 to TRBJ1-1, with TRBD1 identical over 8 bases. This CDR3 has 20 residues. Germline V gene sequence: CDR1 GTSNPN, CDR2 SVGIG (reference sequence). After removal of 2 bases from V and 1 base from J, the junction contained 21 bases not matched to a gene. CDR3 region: CAWSSQREPGQVTRNTEAFF. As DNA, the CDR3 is TGTGCCTGGAGTTCACAGAGGGAGCCGGGACAGGTGACGAGGAACACTGAAGCTTTCTTT. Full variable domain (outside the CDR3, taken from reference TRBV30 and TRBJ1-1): SQTIHQWPATLVQPVGSPLSLECTVEGTSNPNLYWYRQAAGRGLQLLFYSVGIGQISSEVPQNLSASRPQDRQFILSSKKLLLSDSGFYLCAWSSQREPGQVTRNTEAFFGQGTRLTVV.

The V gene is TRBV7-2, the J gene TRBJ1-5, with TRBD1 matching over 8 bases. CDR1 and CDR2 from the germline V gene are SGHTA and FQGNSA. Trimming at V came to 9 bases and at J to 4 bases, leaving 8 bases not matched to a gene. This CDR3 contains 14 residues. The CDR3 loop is CASRQGLGNQPQHF. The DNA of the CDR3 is TGTGCCAGTAGACAGGGGTTGGGGAATCAGCCCCAGCATTTT.

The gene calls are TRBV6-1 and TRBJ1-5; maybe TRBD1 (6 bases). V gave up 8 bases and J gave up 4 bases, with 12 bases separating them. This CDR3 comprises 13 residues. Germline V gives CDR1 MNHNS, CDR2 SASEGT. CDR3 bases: TGTGCCAGCCGGGAGGGGGGGAATCAGCCCCAGCATTTT. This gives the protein CASREGGNQPQHF.

The CDR3 loop is CSVPGTSDYEQYF. The CDR3 DNA follows: TGCAGCGTTCCCGGGACTAGCGATTACGAGCAGTACTTC. V usage is TRBV29-1 and J usage is TRBJ2-7; the match to TRBD2 covers 10 bases. The length of the CDR3 is 13 residues. Germline loops: CDR1 SQVTM, CDR2 ANQGSEA. The junction had 5 bases not matched to a gene; V was cut back by 5 bases and J by 4 bases.

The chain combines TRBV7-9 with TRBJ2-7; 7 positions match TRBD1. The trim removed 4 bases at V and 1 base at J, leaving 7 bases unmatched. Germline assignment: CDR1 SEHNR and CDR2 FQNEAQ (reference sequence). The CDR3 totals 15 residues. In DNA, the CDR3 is TGTGCCAGCAGCTCGACAGGGCCGAAATCCTACGAGCAGTACTTC. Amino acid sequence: CASSSTGPKSYEQYF.

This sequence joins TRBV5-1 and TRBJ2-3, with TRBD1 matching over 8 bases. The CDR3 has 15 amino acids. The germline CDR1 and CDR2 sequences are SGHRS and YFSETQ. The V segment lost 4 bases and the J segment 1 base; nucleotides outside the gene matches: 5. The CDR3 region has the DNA TGCGCCAGCAGCGGGACAGGATATCGCACAGATACGCAGTATTTT. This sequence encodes CASSGTGYRTDTQYF. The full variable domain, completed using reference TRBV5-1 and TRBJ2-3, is KAGVTQTPRYLIKTRGQQVTLSCSPISGHRSVSWYQQTPGQGLQFLFEYFSETQRNKGNFPGRFSGRQFSNSRSEMNVSTLELGDSALYLCASSGTGYRTDTQYFGPGTRLTVL.

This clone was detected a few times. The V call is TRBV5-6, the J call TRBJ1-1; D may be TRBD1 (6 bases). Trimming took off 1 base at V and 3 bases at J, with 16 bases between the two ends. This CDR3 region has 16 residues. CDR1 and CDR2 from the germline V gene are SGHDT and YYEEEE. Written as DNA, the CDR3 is TGTGCCAGCAGCTTGCCCGCAGGGGACGAAGACACTGAAGCTTTCTTT. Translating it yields CASSLPAGDEDTEAFF.

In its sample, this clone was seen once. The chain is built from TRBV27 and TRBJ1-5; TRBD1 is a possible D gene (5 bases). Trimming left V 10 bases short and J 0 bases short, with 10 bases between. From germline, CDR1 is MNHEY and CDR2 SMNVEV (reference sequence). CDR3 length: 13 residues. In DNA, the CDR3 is TGTGCCACGGGAGGGACTAGCAATCAGCCCCAGCATTTT. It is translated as CATGGTSNQPQHF.

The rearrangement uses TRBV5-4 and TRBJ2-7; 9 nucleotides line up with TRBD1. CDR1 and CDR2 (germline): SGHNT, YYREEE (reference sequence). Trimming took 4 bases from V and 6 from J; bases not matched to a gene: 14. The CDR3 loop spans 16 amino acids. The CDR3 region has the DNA TGTGCCAGCAGCCCCAGAGTCGGGACAGGGTGGGCCGAGCAGTACTTC. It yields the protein CASSPRVGTGWAEQYF. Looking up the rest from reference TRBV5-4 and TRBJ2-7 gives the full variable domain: ETGVTQSPTHLIKTRGQQVTLRCSSQSGHNTVSWYQQALGQGPQFIFQYYREEENGRGNFPPRFSGLQFPNYSSELNVNALELDDSALYLCASSPRVGTGWAEQYFGPGTRLTVT.

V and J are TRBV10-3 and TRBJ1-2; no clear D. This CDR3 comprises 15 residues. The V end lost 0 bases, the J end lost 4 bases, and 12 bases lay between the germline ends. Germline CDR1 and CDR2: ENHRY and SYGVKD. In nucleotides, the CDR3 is TGTGCCATCAGTGAGTCGAAACAGCCACTCTATGGCTACACCTTC. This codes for CAISESKQPLYGYTF.

CDR3 DNA sequence: TGTGCCAGCAGTTTCCGGGACAGGGGCTCCTACGAGCAGTACTTC. Translation: CASSFRDRGSYEQYF. The V gene is TRBV6-6, the J gene TRBJ2-7; 10 nucleotides align to TRBD1. The CDR3 sequence is 15 residues long. The junction had 3 bases not matched to a gene; V was cut back by 4 bases and J by 0 bases. CDR1 MNHNY and CDR2 SVGAGI come from the germline V gene (reference sequence).

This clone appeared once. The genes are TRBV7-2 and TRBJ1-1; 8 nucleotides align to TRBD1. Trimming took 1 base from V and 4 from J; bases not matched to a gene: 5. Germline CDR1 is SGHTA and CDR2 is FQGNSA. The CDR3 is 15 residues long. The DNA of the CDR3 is TGTGCCAGCAGCTTAGGGACAGGGCGAGGCACTGAAGCTTTCTTT. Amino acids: CASSLGTGRGTEAFF.

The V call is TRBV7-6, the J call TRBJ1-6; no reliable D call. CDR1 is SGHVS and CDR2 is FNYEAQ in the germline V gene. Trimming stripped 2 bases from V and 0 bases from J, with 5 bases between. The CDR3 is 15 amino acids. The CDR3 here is CASSLSSSYNSPLHF. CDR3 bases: TGTGCCAGCAGCTTAAGTAGCTCCTATAATTCACCCCTCCACTTT.

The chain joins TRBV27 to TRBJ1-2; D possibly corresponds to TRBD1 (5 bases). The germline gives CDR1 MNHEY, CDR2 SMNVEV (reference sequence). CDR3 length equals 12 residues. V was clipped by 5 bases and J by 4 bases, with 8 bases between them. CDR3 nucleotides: TGTGCCAGCAGTACAGGAGCCTATGGCTACACCTTC. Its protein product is CASSTGAYGYTF.

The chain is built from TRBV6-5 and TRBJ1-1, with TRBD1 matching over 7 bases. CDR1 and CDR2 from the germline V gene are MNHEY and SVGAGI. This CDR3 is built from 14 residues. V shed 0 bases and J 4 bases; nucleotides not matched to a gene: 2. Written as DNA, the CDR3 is TGTGCCAGCAGTTACTCGACAGGGACCACTGAAGCTTTCTTT. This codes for CASSYSTGTTEAFF.

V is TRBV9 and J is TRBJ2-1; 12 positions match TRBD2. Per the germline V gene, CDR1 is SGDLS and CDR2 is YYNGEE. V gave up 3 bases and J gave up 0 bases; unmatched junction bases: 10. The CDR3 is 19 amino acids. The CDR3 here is CASSAPRTSGEISYNEQFF. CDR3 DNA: TGTGCCAGCAGCGCTCCCAGGACTAGCGGGGAGATCTCCTACAATGAGCAGTTCTTC.

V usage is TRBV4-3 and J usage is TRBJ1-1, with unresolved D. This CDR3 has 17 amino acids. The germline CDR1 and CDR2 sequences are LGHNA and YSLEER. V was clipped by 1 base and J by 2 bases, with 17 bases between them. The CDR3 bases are TGCGCCAGCAGCCAAGTCTACCCCCCCGCCCCAAACACTGAAGCTTTCTTT. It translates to CASSQVYPPAPNTEAFF.

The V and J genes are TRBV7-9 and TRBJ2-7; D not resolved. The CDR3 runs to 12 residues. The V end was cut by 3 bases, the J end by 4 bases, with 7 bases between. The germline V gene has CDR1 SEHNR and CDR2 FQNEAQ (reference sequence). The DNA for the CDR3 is TGTGCCAGCAGCTTTAGTACGTACGAGCAGTACTTC. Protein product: CASSFSTYEQYF.

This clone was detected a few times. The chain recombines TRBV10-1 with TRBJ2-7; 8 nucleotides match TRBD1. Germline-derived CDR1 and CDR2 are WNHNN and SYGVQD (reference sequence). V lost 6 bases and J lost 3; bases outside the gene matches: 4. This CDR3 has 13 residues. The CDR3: CASSHDRGYEQYF. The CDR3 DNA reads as TGCGCCAGCAGCCACGACAGGGGCTACGAGCAGTACTTC.